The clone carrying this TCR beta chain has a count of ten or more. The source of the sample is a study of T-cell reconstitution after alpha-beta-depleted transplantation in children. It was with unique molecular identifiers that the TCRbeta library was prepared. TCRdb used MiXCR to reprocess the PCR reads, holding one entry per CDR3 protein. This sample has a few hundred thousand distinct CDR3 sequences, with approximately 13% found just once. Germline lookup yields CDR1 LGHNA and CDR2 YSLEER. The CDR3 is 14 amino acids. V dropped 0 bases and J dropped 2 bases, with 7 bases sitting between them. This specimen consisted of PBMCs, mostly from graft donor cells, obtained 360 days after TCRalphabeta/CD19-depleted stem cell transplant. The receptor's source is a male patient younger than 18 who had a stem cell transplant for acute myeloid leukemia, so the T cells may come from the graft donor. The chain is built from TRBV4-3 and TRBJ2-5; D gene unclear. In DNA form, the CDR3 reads TGCGCCAGCAGCCAAGATCCAGTTCAAGAGACCCAGTACTTC. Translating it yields CASSQDPVQETQYF.